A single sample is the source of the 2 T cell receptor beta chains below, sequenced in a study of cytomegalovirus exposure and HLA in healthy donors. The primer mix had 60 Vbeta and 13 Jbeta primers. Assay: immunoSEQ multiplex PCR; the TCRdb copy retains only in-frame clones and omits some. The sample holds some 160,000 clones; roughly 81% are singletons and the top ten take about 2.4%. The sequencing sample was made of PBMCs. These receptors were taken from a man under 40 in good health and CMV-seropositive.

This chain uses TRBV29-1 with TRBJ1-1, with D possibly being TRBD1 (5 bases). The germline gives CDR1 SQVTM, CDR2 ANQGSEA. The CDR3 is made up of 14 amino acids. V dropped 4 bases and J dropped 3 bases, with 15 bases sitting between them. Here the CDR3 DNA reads TGCAGCGTTGGAGGGCTCGGGGGGGACACTGAAGCTTTCTTT. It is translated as CSVGGLGGDTEAFF.

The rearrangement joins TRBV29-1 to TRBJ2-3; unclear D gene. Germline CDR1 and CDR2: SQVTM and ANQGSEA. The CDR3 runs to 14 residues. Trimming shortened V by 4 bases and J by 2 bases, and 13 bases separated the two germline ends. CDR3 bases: TGCAGCGTTGCCCCAGCGCCCATCACAGATACGCAGTATTTT. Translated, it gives CSVAPAPITDTQYF.